The TCR beta chain under discussion was sequenced for a study of T cell repertoires in cytomegalovirus infection. Study-level information: Recently identified HLA-C-restricted CMV epitopes were used, and well-studied HLA-B-restricted CMV epitopes were used as well. Study-level findings and limits: There were HLA-C-restricted CMV-specific TCR beta clonotypes dominating the ex vivo response. Adding up the frequency of public TCR beta families identified people who carried CMV plus the relevant HLA.

Comments on this clonotype: Its antigen is not known.

Using its own MiXCR run on the reads, TCRdb lists one record per CDR3 protein. The data hold more than 250,000 distinct CDR3 sequences, with around 25% observed a single time. V was clipped by 5 bases and J by 10 bases; unmatched bases: 9. Germline CDR1 SEHNR, CDR2 FQNEAQ (reference sequence). There are 14 residues in the CDR3. Specimen: cultured PBMCs, collected from culture after CMV antigen stimulation. The chain joins TRBV7-9 to TRBJ2-1; the match to TRBD1 covers 9 bases. The sequence derives from a human donor in good health (CMV status not recorded). Some clones in this sample may be carry-over from other donors' samples. The DNA for the CDR3 is TGTGCCAGCAGCCACCCGACAGGGGGTTACGAGCAGTTCTTC. It is translated as CASSHPTGGYEQFF.